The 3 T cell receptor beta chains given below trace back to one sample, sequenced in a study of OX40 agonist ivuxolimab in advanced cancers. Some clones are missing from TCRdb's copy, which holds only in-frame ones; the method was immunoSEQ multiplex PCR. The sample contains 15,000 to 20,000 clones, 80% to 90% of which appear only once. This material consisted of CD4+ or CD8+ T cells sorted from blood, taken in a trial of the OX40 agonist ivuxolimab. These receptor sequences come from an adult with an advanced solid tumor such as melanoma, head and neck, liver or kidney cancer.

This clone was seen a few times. CDR3 region: CASSEQGRSAEAFF. CDR3 DNA: TGCGCCAGCAGTGAGCAGGGGCGTTCGGCTGAAGCTTTCTTT. This chain links TRBV10-1 with TRBJ1-1; the D gene is possibly TRBD1 (6 bases). The CDR3 covers 14 residues. V was shortened by 2 bases and J by 6 bases, with 13 bases between the two germline ends. CDR1 and CDR2 (germline): WNHNN, SYGVQD (reference sequence).

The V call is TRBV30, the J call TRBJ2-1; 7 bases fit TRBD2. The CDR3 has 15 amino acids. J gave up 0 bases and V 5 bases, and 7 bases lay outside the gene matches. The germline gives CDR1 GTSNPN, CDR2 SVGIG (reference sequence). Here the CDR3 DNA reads TGTGCCTGGCTCACTAGCGCCAACTCCTACAATGAGCAGTTCTTC. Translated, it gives CAWLTSANSYNEQFF.

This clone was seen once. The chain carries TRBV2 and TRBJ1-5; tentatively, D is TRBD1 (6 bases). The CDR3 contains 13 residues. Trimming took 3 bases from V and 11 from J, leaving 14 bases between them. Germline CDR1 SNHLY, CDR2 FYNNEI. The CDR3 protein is CASSDEQGEAQHF. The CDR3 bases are TGTGCCAGCAGTGACGAACAGGGCGAGGCCCAGCATTTT.